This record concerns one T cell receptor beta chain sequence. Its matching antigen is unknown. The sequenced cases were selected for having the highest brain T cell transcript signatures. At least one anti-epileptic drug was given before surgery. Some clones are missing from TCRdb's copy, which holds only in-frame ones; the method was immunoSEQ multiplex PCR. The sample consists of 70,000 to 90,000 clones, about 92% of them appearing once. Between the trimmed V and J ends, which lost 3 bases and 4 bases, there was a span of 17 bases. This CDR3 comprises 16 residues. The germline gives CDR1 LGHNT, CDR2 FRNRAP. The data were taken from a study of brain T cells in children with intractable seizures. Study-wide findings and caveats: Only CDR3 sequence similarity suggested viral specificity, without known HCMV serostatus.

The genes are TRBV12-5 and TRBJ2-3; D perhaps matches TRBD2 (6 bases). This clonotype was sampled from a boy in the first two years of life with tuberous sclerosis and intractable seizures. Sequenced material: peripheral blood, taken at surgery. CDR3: CASGFDRAGSADTQYF. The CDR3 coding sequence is TGTGCTAGTGGTTTCGACAGAGCCGGGAGCGCAGATACGCAGTATTTT.